This T cell receptor (beta chain) is drawn from a study of cytomegalovirus exposure and HLA in healthy donors. Study context: Early released data comprised 75 million to 100 million unique TCRs from HLA-typed donors.

Points from the study as a whole: TCR sequences were mostly rare, though some public TCRs occurred in many donors. Cytomegalovirus-associated status was assigned to approximately 160 TCR beta chains.

CDR3 size: 18 residues. Deletions cut 4 bases from V and 0 bases from J, with 22 bases between. Germline-derived CDR1 and CDR2 are SGHRS and YFSETQ. Note on this clone: Its target is not known.

The PCR used 60 Vbeta and 13 Jbeta primers. Method: immunoSEQ multiplex PCR; TCRdb's copy keeps in-frame clones and lacks some. The sample table includes 60,000 to 70,000 clones. Material: PBMCs. The chain couples TRBV5-1 to TRBJ1-2; D possibly corresponds to TRBD1 (6 bases). The sequence came from a boy aged 10-17 years in good health and CMV-seronegative. CDR3 sequence reads: CASSRFEGQPTTNYGYTF. The DNA for the CDR3 is TGCGCCAGCAGCCGGTTTGAAGGACAGCCGACCACTAACTATGGCTACACCTTC.